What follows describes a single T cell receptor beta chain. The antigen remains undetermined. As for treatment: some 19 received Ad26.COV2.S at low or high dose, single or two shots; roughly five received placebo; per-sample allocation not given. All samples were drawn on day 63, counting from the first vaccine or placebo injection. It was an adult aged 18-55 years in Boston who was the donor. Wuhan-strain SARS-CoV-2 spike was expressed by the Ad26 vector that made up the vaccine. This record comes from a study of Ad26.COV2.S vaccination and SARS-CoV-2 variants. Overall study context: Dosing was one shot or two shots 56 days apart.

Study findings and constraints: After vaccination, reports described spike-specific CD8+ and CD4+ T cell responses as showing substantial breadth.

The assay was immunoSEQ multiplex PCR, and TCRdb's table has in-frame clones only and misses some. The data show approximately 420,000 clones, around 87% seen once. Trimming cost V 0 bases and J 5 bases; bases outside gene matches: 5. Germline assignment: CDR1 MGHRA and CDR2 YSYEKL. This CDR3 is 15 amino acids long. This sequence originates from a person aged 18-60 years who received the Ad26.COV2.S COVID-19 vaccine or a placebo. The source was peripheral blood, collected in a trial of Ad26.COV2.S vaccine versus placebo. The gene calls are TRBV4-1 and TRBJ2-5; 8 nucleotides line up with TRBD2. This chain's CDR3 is CASSQDNLAGETQYF. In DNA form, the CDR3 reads TGCGCCAGCAGCCAAGACAATTTAGCGGGGGAGACCCAGTACTTC.